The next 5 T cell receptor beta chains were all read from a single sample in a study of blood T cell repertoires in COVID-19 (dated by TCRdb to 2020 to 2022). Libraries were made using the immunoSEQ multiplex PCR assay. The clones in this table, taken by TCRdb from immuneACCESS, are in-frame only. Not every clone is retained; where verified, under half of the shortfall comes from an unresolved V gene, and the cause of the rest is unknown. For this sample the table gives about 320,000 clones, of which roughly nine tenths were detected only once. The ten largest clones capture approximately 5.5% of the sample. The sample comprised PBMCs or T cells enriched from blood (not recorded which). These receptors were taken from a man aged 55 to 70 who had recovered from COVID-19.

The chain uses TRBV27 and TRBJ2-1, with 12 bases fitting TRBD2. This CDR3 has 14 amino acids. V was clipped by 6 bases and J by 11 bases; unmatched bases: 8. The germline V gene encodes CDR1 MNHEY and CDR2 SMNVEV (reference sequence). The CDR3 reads CASSRTSGEIQQFF. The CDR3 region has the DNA TGTGCCAGCAGCCGGACTAGCGGGGAGATTCAGCAGTTCTTC.

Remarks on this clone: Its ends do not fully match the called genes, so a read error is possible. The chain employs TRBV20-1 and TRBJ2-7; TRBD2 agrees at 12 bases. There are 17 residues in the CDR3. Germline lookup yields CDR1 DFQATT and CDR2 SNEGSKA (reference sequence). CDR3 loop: CSPSGLAGGPLGYEQYF. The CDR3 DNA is TGCAGTCCTAGTGGGCTAGCGGGAGGGCCGCTTGGGTACGAGCAGTACTTC.

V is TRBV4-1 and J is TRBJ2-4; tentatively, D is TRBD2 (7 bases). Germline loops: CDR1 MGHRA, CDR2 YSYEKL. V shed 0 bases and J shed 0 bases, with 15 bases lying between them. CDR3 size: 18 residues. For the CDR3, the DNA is TGCGCCAGCAGCCAAGATTGGGCGGGGGCTGGAGCCAAAAACATTCAGTACTTC. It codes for CASSQDWAGAGAKNIQYF.

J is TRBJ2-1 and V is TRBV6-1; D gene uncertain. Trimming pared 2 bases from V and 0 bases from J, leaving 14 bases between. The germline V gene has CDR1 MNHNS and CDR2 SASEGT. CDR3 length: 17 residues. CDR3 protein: CASSELGAESSYNEQFF. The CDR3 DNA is TGTGCCAGCAGTGAACTAGGAGCTGAGAGCTCCTACAATGAGCAGTTCTTC.

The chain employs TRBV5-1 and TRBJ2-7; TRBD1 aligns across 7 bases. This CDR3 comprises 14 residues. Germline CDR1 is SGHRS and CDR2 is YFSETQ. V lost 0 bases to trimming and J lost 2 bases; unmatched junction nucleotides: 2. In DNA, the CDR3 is TGCGCCAGCAGCTTGGGTGGACAGGCCTACGAGCAGTACTTC. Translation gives CASSLGGQAYEQYF.